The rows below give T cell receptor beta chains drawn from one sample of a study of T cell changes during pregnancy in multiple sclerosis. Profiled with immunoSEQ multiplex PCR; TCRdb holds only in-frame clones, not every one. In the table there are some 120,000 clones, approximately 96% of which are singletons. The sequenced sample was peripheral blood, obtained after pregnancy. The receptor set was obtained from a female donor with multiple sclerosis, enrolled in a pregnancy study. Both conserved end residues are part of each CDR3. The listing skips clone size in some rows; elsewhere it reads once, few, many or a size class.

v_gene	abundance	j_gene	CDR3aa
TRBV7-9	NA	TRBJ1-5	CASSLGGHQPQHF
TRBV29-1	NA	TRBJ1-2	CSVLLMGRDGYTF
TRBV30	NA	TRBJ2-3	CTSGRSTDTQYF
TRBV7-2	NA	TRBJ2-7	CASSPTRDSRQYF
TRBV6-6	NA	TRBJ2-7	CASSYGTSDYEQYF
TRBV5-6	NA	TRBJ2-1	CASRTTSGSYNEQFF
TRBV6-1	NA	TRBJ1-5	CASSERGRDQPQHF
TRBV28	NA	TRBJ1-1	CASSPPTGRGLNTEAFF
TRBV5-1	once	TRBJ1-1	CASSLAGELANTEAFF
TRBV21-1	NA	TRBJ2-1	CASSNSGTSEAYNEQFF
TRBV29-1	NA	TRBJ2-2	CGLAEPTGELFF
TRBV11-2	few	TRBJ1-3	CASSPLAGNTIYF
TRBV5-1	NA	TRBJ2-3	CASSLVSRSTDTQYF
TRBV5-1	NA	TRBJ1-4	CASSSDRATNEKLFF
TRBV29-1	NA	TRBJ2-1	CSVANNEQFF
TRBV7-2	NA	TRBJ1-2	CASSLTGGNYGYTF
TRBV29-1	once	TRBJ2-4	CSVATDGGIAKNIQYF
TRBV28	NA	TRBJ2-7	CASRGDYEQYF
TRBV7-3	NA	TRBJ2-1	CASSVSSVNEQFF
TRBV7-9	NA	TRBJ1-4	CASSLAGTGNEKLFF
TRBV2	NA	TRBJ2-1	CAIDSGTGIGNEQFF
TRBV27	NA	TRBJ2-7	CASSHNYEQYF
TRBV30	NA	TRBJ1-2	CAWSVGYLLRGYTF
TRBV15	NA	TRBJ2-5	CATSRDDPTGETQYF
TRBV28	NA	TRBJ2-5	CASSLTGGMETQYF
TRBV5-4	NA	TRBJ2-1	CASSALAGTYNEQFF
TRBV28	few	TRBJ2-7	CASSLLLSMTGGSYEQYF
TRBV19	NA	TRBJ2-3	CASSSLQGITDTQYF
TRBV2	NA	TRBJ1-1	CASSGLAVGEAFF
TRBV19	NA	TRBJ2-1	CASTGLSYNEQFF
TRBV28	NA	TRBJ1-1	CASSDAGQTMNTEAFF
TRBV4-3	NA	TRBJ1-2	CASSAVGQGPYGYTF
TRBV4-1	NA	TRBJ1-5	CASSHEKYSNQPQHF
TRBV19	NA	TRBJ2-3	CASRPGLSTDTQYF
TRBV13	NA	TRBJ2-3	CASSSRLSPGTDTQYF
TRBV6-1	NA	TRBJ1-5	CASSATDRRSLGQPQHF
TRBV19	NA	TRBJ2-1	CASSITGDGAGPYNEQFF
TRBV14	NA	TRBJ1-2	CASSPLGEANYGYTF
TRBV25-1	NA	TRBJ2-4	CASALQGAITKNIQYF
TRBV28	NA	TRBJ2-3	CASSSPPEPSGDTQYF
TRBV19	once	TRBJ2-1	CASRLGQGRYNEQFF
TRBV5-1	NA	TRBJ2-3	CASSFRSGRGPDTQYF
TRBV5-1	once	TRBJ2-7	CASSLSGTGVYEQYF
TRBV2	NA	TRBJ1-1	CASSEAWGLTEAFF
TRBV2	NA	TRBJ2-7	CASQGLSSYEQYF
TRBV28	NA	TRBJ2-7	CASGKWTSGTSASYEQYF